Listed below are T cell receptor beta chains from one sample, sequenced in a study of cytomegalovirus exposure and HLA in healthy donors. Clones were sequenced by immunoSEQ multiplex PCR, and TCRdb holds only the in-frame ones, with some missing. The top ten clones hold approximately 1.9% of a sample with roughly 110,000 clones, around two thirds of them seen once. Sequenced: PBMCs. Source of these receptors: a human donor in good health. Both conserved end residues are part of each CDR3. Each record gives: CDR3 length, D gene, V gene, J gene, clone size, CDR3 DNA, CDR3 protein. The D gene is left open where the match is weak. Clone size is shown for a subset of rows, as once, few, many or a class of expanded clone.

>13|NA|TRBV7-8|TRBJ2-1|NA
TGTGCCAGCAGCTTAGCGTCGTTTAATGAGCAGTTCTTC
CASSLASFNEQFF
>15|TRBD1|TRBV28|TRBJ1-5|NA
TGTGCCAGCAGTTTGCCTACAGGGGCGATCGTGTCCCAGCATTTT
CASSLPTGAIVSQHF
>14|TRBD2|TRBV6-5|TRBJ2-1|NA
TGTGCCAGCAGACCGGGGGGGCCCTACAATGAGCAGTTCTTC
CASRPGGPYNEQFF
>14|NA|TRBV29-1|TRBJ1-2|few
TGCAGCGTCCAAGAACCCCAGCGAAACTATGGCTACACCTTC
CSVQEPQRNYGYTF
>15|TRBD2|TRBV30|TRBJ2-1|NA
TGTGCCTGGGGGTTCGGGGGGAGCTCCTACAATGAGCAGTTCTTC
CAWGFGGSSYNEQFF
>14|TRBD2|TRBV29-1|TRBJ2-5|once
TGCAGCGTCGAGCGCATCGGGGGGGCCGGGACCCAGTACTTC
CSVERIGGAGTQYF
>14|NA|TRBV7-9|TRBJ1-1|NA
TGTGCCAGCAGGCAACCGATCAGGGACACTGAAGCTTTCTTT
CASRQPIRDTEAFF
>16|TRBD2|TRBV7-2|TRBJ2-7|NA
TGTGCCAGCAGCTTAGGGGGACTAGCGGGAGGTTACGAGCAGTACTTC
CASSLGGLAGGYEQYF
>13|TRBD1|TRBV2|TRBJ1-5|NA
TGTGCCAGCAGTGAGTCAGGGGGACGGCCCCAGCATTTT
CASSESGGRPQHF
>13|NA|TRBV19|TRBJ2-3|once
TGTGCCAGTAGGAGAGGGAGCACAGATACGCAGTATTTT
CASRRGSTDTQYF
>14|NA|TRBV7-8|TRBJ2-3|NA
TGTGCCAGCAGCTTAATCATCAGCACAGATACGCAGTATTTT
CASSLIISTDTQYF
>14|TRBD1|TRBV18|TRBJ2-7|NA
TGTGCCAGCTCACCACTGGGACAGGCCTACGAGCAGTACTTC
CASSPLGQAYEQYF
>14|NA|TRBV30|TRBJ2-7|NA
TGTGCCTGGAGTGTCGGAGCCCCCTCCTACGAGCAGTACTTC
CAWSVGAPSYEQYF
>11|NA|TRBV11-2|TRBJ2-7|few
TGTGCCAGCGGCCGAGGCTACGAGCAGTACTTC
CASGRGYEQYF
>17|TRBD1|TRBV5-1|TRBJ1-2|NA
TGCGCCAGCAGCTCCTTGACCGGGACAGGCGTCCTCTATGGCTACACCTTC
CASSSLTGTGVLYGYTF